Sequencing of this T cell receptor beta chain was carried out in a study of blood T cells in healthy people across ages. The second PCR ran roughly 7 to 12 cycles with a sample-barcoded 5' primer and J-beta primers. TCRdb fed the 5' RACE reads into MiXCR, producing one record per CDR3 protein. Of roughly 800,000 distinct CDR3 sequences listed, roughly 60% are singletons. The study drew donors from healthy Caucasian individuals in Russia aged roughly 6 to 95. Every donor provided roughly 10 milliliters of peripheral blood. The study, taken as a whole, reports: Expanded clonotype shifts may have been confounded, as the donors had an unknown CMV status. Diversity was higher, and naive CD4+ cells more numerous, in long-lived donors than in aged donors.

On this clonotype: Its antigen is unidentified.

This CDR3 spans 14 amino acids. The germline CDR1 and CDR2 sequences are GTSNPN and SVGIG (reference sequence). After removal of 0 bases from V and 7 bases from J, the junction contained 6 bases not matched to a gene. This clonotype originated in a man aged 25 to 45 in good health. The chain recombines TRBV30 with TRBJ1-5, with 7 bases identical to TRBD1. Sequenced material: blood. CDR3 in DNA: TGTGCCTGGAGTGTACGAGGGGGCTGGCAGCCCCAGCATTTT. Its translation is CAWSVRGGWQPQHF. Looking up the rest from reference TRBV30 and TRBJ1-5 gives the full variable domain: SQTIHQWPATLVQPVGSPLSLECTVEGTSNPNLYWYRQAAGRGLQLLFYSVGIGQISSEVPQNLSASRPQDRQFILSSKKLLLSDSGFYLCAWSVRGGWQPQHFGDGTRLSIL.